This T cell receptor (beta chain) stems from a study of blood T cell repertoires in COVID-19. Study in general: Sources were T cells, B-cell-depleted T cells, or PBMCs; the material itself was cDNA or gDNA.

In its sample, this clone was seen once. V lost 3 bases, J lost 3 bases, and 10 bases lay in between. Germline V CDR1 and CDR2: MNHNY, SVGAGI (reference sequence). This CDR3 comprises 14 residues. The authors' processing: From reference gene primer amplification, estimates of nucleated cell counts were derived. Produced via immunoSEQ multiplex PCR; TCRdb's table is partial and in-frame only. The DNA gave D and trimming, while V, J and clone size come from that table. The repertoire holds around 160,000 clones, with more than 80% as singletons. The chain is built from TRBV6-6 and TRBJ2-3; D call uncertain. The clonotype comes from a man aged 55 to 70 with acute or convalescent COVID-19. The sequenced sample consisted of peripheral blood. The CDR3 loop is CASSYGPGTDTQYF. CDR3 DNA: TGTGCCAGCAGTTATGGGCCTGGAACAGATACGCAGTATTTT.